The clone carrying this T cell receptor (beta chain) occurred many times. Its antigen is unidentified. Germline V gene data show CDR1 as SNHLY and CDR2 as FYNNEI. Trimming stripped 4 bases from V and 2 bases from J, with 18 bases between. This CDR3 has 17 residues. The data stem from a study of human T cells and chemical hapten exposure. Whole-study context: Per-sample variation in TCR yield stemmed mainly from small pooled library volume differences. Findings of the study overall: Following DPC sensitization, TCRs present above 1 in 1000 frequency showed no change. Expanded TCRs were compared with controls, and the expanded TCRs formed significantly more large CDR3 similarity clusters.

The time point was: patch test 1, 2 weeks after DPC sensitization. Described treatment: therapeutic diphenylcyclopropenone sensitization with weekly scalp DPC. Alopecia patients deemed DPC-suitable, aged 18 to 70, excluding pregnancy. From the RACE reads, TCRdb called clonotypes with MiXCR, one entry per CDR3 protein. The table lists 70,000 to 100,000 distinct CDR3 sequences, about 8% of them singletons. The sequencing here drew on whole blood, taken in connection with sensitization to the hapten diphenylcyclopropenone (DPC). V is TRBV2 and J is TRBJ1-3; no reliable D call. The receptor comes from a woman in her thirties with alopecia areata. Some clones in this sample may be carry-over from other donors' samples. The CDR3 is CASSGERLLFTGNTIYF. In nucleotides, the CDR3 is TGTGCCAGCAGTGGGGAACGGCTCCTTTTCACTGGAAACACCATATATTTT.